This T cell receptor beta chain derives from a study of regulatory T cells in long-lasting Graves disease. Time point in this sample: newly diagnosed GD, antithyroid drugs for less than 3 months. TCR sequences were obtained from RNA taken from PBMCs. Construction of TCR beta libraries relied on iRepertoire HTBI primers and on Arm-PCR targeting CDR3 regions. TCRdb reprocessed the multiplex PCR reads with MiXCR, giving one entry per CDR3 protein. Among some 230,000 distinct CDR3 sequences, approximately 20% were seen once, and the ten largest hold 22%. The germline gives CDR1 GTSNPN, CDR2 SVGIG (reference sequence). This CDR3 comprises 11 residues. Trimming shortened V by 5 bases and J by 8 bases, and 9 bases separated the two germline ends. This clonotype came up many times.

The V call is TRBV30, the J call TRBJ1-4; D remains unclear. This clonotype was obtained from a female donor with Graves disease. Sequencing used peripheral blood mononuclear cells (PBMCs), obtained at new diagnosis, from a patient treated with antithyroid drugs. CDR3 sequence reads: CAWRHKEKLFF. The CDR3 DNA follows: TGTGCCTGGCGACACAAAGAAAAACTGTTTTTT.